This paragraph covers one T cell receptor (beta chain) sequence. Its antigen is as yet unknown. The PCR ran on 60 Vbeta and 13 Jbeta primers. The repertoire was sequenced with immunoSEQ multiplex PCR; TCRdb's copy has only in-frame clones and lacks some. In the table there are around 200,000 clones, roughly 87% of which are singletons. This CDR3 comprises 15 residues. V lost 9 bases to trimming and J lost 1 base, with 18 bases between them. The germline gives CDR1 KGHSH, CDR2 LQKENI. The data are from a study of cytomegalovirus exposure and HLA in healthy donors. Study context: For the roughly 390 genotyped donors, approximately 82% fell within the Caucasian-associated ancestry cluster.

The study's findings and limits: The authors later found TCR association rates varying by HLA locus, with DRB1 most and HLA-C fewest. Rarity characterized most TCR sequences, yet some public TCRs appeared in many donors. The authors excluded some V segments, including TRBV6-2 and TRBV6-3, as indistinguishable.

This clonotype was obtained from a man aged 50 to 59 in good health and CMV-seronegative. The chain joins TRBV18 to TRBJ1-2; perhaps TRBD1 as D (5 bases). Sequencing was performed on PBMCs. Here the CDR3 DNA reads TGTGCCAGTGGGACCTTAGGGACTGTTAACTATGGCTACACCTTC. It codes for CASGTLGTVNYGYTF.